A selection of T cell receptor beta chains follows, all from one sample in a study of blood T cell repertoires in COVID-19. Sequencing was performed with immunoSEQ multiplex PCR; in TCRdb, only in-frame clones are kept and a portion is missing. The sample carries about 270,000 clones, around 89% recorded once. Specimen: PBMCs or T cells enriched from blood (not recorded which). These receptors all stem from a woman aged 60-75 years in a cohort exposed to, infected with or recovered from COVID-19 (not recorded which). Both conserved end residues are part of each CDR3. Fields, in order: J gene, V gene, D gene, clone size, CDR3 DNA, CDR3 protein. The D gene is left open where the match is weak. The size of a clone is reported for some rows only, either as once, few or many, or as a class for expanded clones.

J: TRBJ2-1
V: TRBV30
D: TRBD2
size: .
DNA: TGTGCCTGGACAGGGGGACTAGCGGGAGGGTTTAGAGACAATGAGCAGTTCTTC
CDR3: CAWTGGLAGGFRDNEQFF

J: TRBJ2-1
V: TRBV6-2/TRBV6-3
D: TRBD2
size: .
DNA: TGTGCCAGCAGTTACTCGGCGGGAGGGCTCCACAATGAGCAGTTCTTC
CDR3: CASSYSAGGLHNEQFF

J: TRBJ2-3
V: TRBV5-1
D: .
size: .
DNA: TGCGCCAGCAGCTTGGAGCGTCGGAGCACAGATACGCAGTATTTT
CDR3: CASSLERRSTDTQYF

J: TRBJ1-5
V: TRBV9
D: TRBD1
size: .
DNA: TGTGCCAGCAGCGTAGGGCCCGCGACAGGGGAAGGGAATCAGCCCCAGCATTTT
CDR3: CASSVGPATGEGNQPQHF

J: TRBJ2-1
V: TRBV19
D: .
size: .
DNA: TGTGCCAGTAGTATCAGAGGGAGCAGGTCCTACAATGAGCAGTTCTTC
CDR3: CASSIRGSRSYNEQFF

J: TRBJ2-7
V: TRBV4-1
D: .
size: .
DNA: TGCGCCAGCAGCCAAGATCAACAGGGGGGGTTCTACGAGCAGTACTTC
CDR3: CASSQDQQGGFYEQYF

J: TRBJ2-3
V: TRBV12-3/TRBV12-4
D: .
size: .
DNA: TGTGCCAGCAGTTTCAGTACCAATACGCAGTATTTT
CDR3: CASSFSTNTQYF

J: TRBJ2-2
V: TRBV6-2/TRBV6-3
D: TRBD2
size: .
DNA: TGTGCCAGCAGTTGGACTAGCGGGAGGGCATCCGGGGAGCTGTTTTTT
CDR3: CASSWTSGRASGELFF

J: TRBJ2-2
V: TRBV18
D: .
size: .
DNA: TGTGCCAGCTCACCCCCCCCCGCGAACACCGGGGAGCTGTTTTTT
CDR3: CASSPPPANTGELFF

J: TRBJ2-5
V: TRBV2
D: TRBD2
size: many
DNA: TGTGCCGGCCAGCGGGGCGGGGAGACCCAGTACTTC
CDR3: CAGQRGGETQYF